This T cell receptor beta chain was identified in a study of cytomegalovirus exposure and HLA in healthy donors. Study as a whole: One earlier analysis, a look at 150 million to 200 million T cells, found some 100 million unique TCR beta sequences. General study results and limits: Apparent HLA restriction characterized most CMV-associated TCR beta chains in a later analysis. A highly shared variant cluster was judged a likely technical artifact.

Notes on this clone: The antigen remains unidentified.

PCR involved 60 Vbeta and 13 Jbeta primers. Clones were sequenced by immunoSEQ multiplex PCR, and TCRdb holds only the in-frame ones, with some missing. Of around 96,000 clones in the sample, 70% to 90% are singletons; the top ten hold roughly 2%. This CDR3 contains 16 residues. Germline V gives CDR1 MGHRA, CDR2 YSYEKL. This chain uses TRBV4-1 with TRBJ2-5; D perhaps matches TRBD2 (7 bases). The DNA end lines up better with TRBJ2-7; the J call may be wrong. The receptor was isolated from a young man in good health and CMV-seronegative. Sample: PBMCs. CDR3: CASSQDPGGAGDEQYF. In nucleotides, the CDR3 is TGCGCCAGCAGCCAAGATCCTGGGGGCGCGGGGGACGAGCAGTACTTC.